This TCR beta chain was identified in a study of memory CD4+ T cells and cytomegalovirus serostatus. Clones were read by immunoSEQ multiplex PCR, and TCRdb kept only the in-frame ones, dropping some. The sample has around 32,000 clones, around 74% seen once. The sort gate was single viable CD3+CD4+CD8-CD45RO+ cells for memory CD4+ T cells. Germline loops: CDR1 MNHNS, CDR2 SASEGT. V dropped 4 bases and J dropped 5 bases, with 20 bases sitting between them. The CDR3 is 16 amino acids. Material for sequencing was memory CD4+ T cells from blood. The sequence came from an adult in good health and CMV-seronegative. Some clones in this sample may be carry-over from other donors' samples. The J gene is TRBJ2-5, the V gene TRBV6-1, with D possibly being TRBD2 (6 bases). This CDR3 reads CASSGSWAGRGETQYF. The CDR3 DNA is TGTGCCAGCAGTGGCAGTTGGGCGGGGAGAGGGGAGACCCAGTACTTC.